The TCR beta chain under discussion was sequenced for a study of CD8 T cells in ankylosing spondylitis. V was pared by 5 bases and J by 4 bases, with 8 bases of the junction left unmatched. The CDR3 totals 15 residues. The V gene's germline CDR1 is MNHNS and CDR2 SASEGT. Generation of TCR beta libraries employed quantitative 5'-RACE incorporating molecular barcodes. Via MiXCR, TCRdb re-called the 5' RACE reads, giving one row per CDR3 protein. This sample has 150,000 to 250,000 distinct CDR3 sequences, with around 13% found just once. Broader study findings: It appeared that ankylosing spondylitis blood was characterized by a TCR beta motif of several highly homologous variants. The clones that were linked to disease were reported to be significantly enriched in matched synovial fluid samples from ankylosing spondylitis patients. Disease-linked clones had a CD8+ phenotype and relatively low frequency in peripheral blood.

This clonotype was seen only a few times. Its target is unknown. Sequencing was done on a sample of blood, either unsorted or a sorted T cell fraction (not recorded which). This clonotype was sampled from a male donor with ankylosing spondylitis or in good health (not recorded which). This chain connects TRBV6-1 to TRBJ2-3; 8 bases match TRBD1. The CDR3 DNA is TGTGCCAGCAGTCCTGGGACAGGTCCAGCAGATACGCAGTATTTT. Translation: CASSPGTGPADTQYF.